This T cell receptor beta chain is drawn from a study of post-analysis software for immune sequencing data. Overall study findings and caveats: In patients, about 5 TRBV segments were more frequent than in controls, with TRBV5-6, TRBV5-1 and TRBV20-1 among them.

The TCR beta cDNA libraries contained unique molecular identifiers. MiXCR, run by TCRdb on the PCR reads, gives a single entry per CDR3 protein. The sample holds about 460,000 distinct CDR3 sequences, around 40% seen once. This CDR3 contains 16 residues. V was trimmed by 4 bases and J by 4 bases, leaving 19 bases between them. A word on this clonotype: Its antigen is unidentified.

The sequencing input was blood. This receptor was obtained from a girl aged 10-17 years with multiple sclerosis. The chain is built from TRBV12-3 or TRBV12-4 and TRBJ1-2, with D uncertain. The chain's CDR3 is CASSSGNGGSLYGYTF. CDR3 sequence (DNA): TGTGCCAGCAGTTCGGGTAATGGTGGGAGTCTCTATGGCTACACCTTC.